The present T cell receptor (beta chain) was sequenced within a study of blood T cells in healthy people across ages. A second PCR of about 7 to 12 cycles used a sample-barcoded 5' primer and a J-beta primer mix. TCRdb reprocessed the 5' RACE reads via MiXCR and lists one record per CDR3 protein. The data contain more than 1,000,000 distinct CDR3 sequences, approximately 25% of them seen just once; the ten biggest clones take up less than 0.85%. There were healthy Caucasian individuals from Russia, aged roughly 6 to 100, serving as donors. Per the germline V gene, CDR1 is WSHSY and CDR2 is SAAADI. This CDR3 contains 15 residues. The same sample was also used in a study of T cells of mothers and their children. That work adds: Researchers found no T cell clones that were persistent and microchimeric.

The rearrangement joins TRBV10-2 to TRBJ2-5; perhaps TRBD1 as D (6 bases). With the DNA end fitting TRBJ2-7 better, the J assignment may be wrong. The source material was blood. This TCR was sampled from a girl aged 2 to 9 in good health. The CDR3 DNA is TGCGCCAGCAGTGCGGTACGGGACAAGAAATACGAGCAGTACTTC. Its translation: CASSAVRDKKYEQYF.